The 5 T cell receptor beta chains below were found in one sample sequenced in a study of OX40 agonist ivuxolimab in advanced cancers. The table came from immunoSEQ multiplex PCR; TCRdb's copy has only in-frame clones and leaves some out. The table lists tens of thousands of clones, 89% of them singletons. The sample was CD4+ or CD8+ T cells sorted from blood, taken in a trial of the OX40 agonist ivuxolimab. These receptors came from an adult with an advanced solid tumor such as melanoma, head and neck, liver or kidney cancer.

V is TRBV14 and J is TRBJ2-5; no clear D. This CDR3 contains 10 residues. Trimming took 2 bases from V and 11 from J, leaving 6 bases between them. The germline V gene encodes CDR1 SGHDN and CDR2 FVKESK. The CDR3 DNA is TGTGCCAGCAGCCAACCGCGGCAGTACTTC. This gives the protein CASSQPRQYF.

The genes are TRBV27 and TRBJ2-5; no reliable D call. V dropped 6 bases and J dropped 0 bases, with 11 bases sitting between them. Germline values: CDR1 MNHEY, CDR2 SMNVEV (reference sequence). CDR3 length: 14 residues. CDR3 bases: TGTGCCAGCAGGCCTATCGACAACCAAGAGACCCAGTACTTC. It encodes CASRPIDNQETQYF.

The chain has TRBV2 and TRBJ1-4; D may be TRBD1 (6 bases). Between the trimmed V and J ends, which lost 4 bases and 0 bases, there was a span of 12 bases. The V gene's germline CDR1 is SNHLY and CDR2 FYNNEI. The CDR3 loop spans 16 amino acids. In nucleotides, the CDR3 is TGTGCCAGCAGTGGGACAGCCCCTGCAACTAATGAAAAACTGTTTTTT. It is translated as CASSGTAPATNEKLFF.

Here the CDR3 reads CAWSWGADTQYF. CDR3 DNA sequence: TGTGCCTGGAGTTGGGGGGCAGATACGCAGTATTTT. The V call is TRBV30, the J call TRBJ2-3, with D possibly being TRBD2 (6 bases). Trimming stripped 2 bases from V and 4 bases from J, with 7 bases between. CDR1 and CDR2 from the germline V gene are GTSNPN and SVGIG (reference sequence). This CDR3 region has 12 residues.

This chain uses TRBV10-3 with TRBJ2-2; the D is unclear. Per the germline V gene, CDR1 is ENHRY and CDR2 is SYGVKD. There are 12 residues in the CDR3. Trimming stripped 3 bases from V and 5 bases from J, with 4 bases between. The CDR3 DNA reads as TGTGCCATCAGTGACCCTACCGGGGAGCTGTTTTTT. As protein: CAISDPTGELFF.